This T cell receptor (beta chain) was identified in a study of cytomegalovirus exposure and HLA in healthy donors. Study findings and constraints: Most subjects had HLA-A and HLA-B alleles reportedly predicted accurately by TCR beta sequences. The dataset shows that most TCR sequences were rare, while some public TCRs occurred in many donors. In a later analysis, an Asian-associated ancestry cluster reportedly showed fewer N-insertions than the roughly 730-donor mean.

Primers: 60 Vbeta forward and 13 Jbeta reverse. This table comes from immunoSEQ multiplex PCR, and its TCRdb copy is limited to in-frame clones, with some not included. The sample records about 100,000 clones, around 74% being singletons. V trimming: 3 bases; J trimming: 4 bases; junction bases outside the gene matches: 4. The CDR3 extends over 14 amino acids. From germline, CDR1 is MNHEY and CDR2 SMNVEV (reference sequence). Concerning this clone itself: Its specificity is not known.

The source is a male donor in good health and CMV-seropositive. Material: PBMCs. The chain couples TRBV27 to TRBJ2-5, with 8 bases matching TRBD1. As DNA, the CDR3 is TGTGCCAGCAGTTTCTGGGACAGGCGAGAGACCCAGTACTTC. This codes for CASSFWDRRETQYF.